The following is a TCR beta chain sequence with its context. Its antigen is undetermined. This sample is drawn from a study of OX40 agonist ivuxolimab in advanced cancers. Overall study: Of the participants, about 40% had some prior anti-PD-1, anti-PD-L1 or anti-CTLA-4 therapy, which was allowed.

This table comes from immunoSEQ multiplex PCR, and its TCRdb copy is limited to in-frame clones, with some not included. This repertoire shows approximately 40,000 clones, about nine tenths found once; its top ten account for about 5.5%. This CDR3 contains 13 residues. The junction had 0 bases not matched to a gene; V was cut back by 1 base and J by 3 bases. Germline-derived CDR1 and CDR2 are SGHRS and YFSETQ. Overall study findings and caveats: Average numbers of expanded clones were greater in CD8+ T cells than in CD4+.

Blood sampling took place at baseline, cycle 4 day 1, and cycle 7 day 1. Sequences were derived from CD4+ or CD8+ T cells sorted from blood, sampled in a trial of the OX40 agonist ivuxolimab. V and J are TRBV5-1 and TRBJ1-2, with 7 nucleotides matching TRBD1. The clonotype comes from an adult with an advanced solid tumor such as melanoma, head and neck, liver or kidney cancer. CDR3: CASSLTGDYGYTF. CDR3 in DNA: TGCGCCAGCAGCTTGACAGGGGACTATGGCTACACCTTC. Filled out from reference TRBV5-1 and TRBJ1-2, the complete variable domain reads KAGVTQTPRYLIKTRGQQVTLSCSPISGHRSVSWYQQTPGQGLQFLFEYFSETQRNKGNFPGRFSGRQFSNSRSEMNVSTLELGDSALYLCASSLTGDYGYTFGSGTRLTVV.